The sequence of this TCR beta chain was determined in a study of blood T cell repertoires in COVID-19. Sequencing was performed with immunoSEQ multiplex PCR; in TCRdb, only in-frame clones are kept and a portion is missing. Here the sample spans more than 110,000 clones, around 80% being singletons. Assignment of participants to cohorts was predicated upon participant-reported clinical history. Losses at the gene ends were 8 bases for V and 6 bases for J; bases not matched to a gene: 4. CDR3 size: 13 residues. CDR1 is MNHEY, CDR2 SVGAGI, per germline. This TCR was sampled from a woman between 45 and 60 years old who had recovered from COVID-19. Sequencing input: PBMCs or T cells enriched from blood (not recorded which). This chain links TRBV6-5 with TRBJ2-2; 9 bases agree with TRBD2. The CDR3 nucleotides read TGTGCCAGCGGCGGGGGGGCCCCCGGGGAGCTGTTTTTT. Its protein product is CASGGGAPGELFF.